This is a list of T cell receptor beta chains from one sample in a study of blood T cell repertoires in COVID-19. The table came from immunoSEQ multiplex PCR; TCRdb's copy has only in-frame clones and leaves some out. The sample includes more than 200,000 clones, about four fifths of them seen just once. The source material was peripheral blood. These receptors were collected from a woman between 50 and 59 years old with acute or convalescent COVID-19. Both conserved end residues are part of each CDR3. D genes are given only for firm matches. The size of a clone is reported for some rows only, either as once, few or many, or as a class for expanded clones.

CDR3: CASSQASGGWLDTQYF
DNA: TGTGCCAGCAGCCAAGCAAGCGGGGGATGGTTGGATACGCAGTATTTT
V: TRBV3-1/TRBV3-2
D: TRBD2
length: 16
J: TRBJ2-3
size: NA

CDR3: CASSVGQLTYEQYF
DNA: TGTGCCAGTAGTGTGGGACAGTTAACCTACGAGCAGTACTTC
V: TRBV19
D: TRBD1
length: 14
J: TRBJ2-7
size: NA

CDR3: CASGGQWGTEAFF
DNA: TGTGCCAGCGGGGGACAGTGGGGCACTGAAGCTTTCTTT
V: TRBV28
D: TRBD1
length: 13
J: TRBJ1-1
size: NA

CDR3: CATSDFSQGVENEQFF
DNA: TGTGCCACCAGTGATTTTTCACAGGGGGTAGAAAATGAGCAGTTCTTC
V: TRBV24-1
D: TRBD1
length: 16
J: TRBJ2-1
size: NA

CDR3: CASSPPNRVFGAEGNTIYF
DNA: TGTGCCAGCTCACCACCGAACAGGGTATTCGGCGCTGAGGGAAACACCATATATTTT
V: TRBV18
D: NA
length: 19
J: TRBJ1-3
size: NA

CDR3: CASSPSSAENIQYF
DNA: TGTGCCAGCAGCCCATCTAGCGCGGAAAACATTCAGTACTTC
V: TRBV7-9
D: NA
length: 14
J: TRBJ2-4
size: few

CDR3: CASNTGGAGSGELFF
DNA: TGTGCCAGCAACACAGGGGGCGCCGGGTCCGGGGAGCTGTTTTTT
V: TRBV2
D: TRBD1
length: 15
J: TRBJ2-2
size: NA

CDR3: CASSQVDIAVTTAGELFF
DNA: TGTGCCAGCAGCCAAGTCGACATAGCGGTTACTACGGCCGGGGAGCTGTTTTTT
V: TRBV4-2
D: NA
length: 18
J: TRBJ2-2
size: NA

CDR3: CATGREGQNEQFF
DNA: TGTGCCACCGGGAGGGAGGGGCAAAATGAGCAGTTCTTC
V: TRBV15
D: TRBD2
length: 13
J: TRBJ2-1
size: NA

CDR3: CASSPGQGVYEQYF
DNA: TGTGCCAGCAGCCCCGGACAGGGGGTCTACGAGCAGTACTTC
V: TRBV6-5
D: TRBD1
length: 14
J: TRBJ2-7
size: NA

CDR3: CSVERKSYGGSSYNEQFF
DNA: TGCAGCGTTGAACGTAAATCGTATGGCGGGAGCTCCTACAATGAGCAGTTCTTC
V: TRBV29-1
D: TRBD2
length: 18
J: TRBJ2-1
size: NA

CDR3: CASSPDSEQFF
DNA: TGTGCCAGTAGCCCTGACTCTGAGCAGTTCTTC
V: TRBV19
D: NA
length: 11
J: TRBJ2-1
size: NA

CDR3: CACSGTSGRGGGELFF
DNA: TGTGCCTGTTCCGGGACTAGCGGGAGAGGGGGCGGGGAGCTGTTTTTT
V: TRBV19
D: TRBD2
length: 16
J: TRBJ2-2
size: NA

CDR3: CATQKGTGDTEAFF
DNA: TGTGCCACCCAAAAGGGGACAGGGGACACTGAAGCTTTCTTT
V: TRBV24-1
D: TRBD1
length: 14
J: TRBJ1-1
size: NA

CDR3: CASIGGQVHNEQFF
DNA: TGTGCCAGTATTGGAGGGCAAGTCCACAATGAGCAGTTCTTC
V: TRBV19
D: NA
length: 14
J: TRBJ2-1
size: NA

CDR3: CATSRGTMNDEQYF
DNA: TGTGCCACCAGCAGAGGGACTATGAACGACGAGCAGTACTTC
V: TRBV15
D: NA
length: 14
J: TRBJ2-7
size: NA

CDR3: CASNPAGYGYTF
DNA: TGTGCCAGCAATCCCGCGGGCTATGGCTACACCTTC
V: TRBV28
D: NA
length: 12
J: TRBJ1-2
size: once